The clone carrying this T cell receptor (beta chain) turned up a few times. Its target is not known. The data derive from a study of identical twins. The V end was cut by 0 bases, the J end by 6 bases, with 12 bases between. CDR1 and CDR2 from the germline V gene are DFQATT and SNEGSKA (reference sequence). CDR3 size: 14 residues. General study results and limits: The analysis was cross-sectional rather than longitudinal within donors. Out-of-frame alpha sequences shared between twins exhibited an excess of low generation probability.

TCRdb itself ran the 5' RACE reads through MiXCR, one entry per CDR3 protein. The sample has some 1,700,000 distinct CDR3 sequences, around 33% seen once; the top ten hold 0.25% to 0.3%. The TCR was taken from a newborn girl in good health. The material sequenced was cord blood. This sequence joins TRBV20-1 and TRBJ1-5; TRBD1 is a possible D gene (5 bases). In nucleotides, the CDR3 is TGCAGTGCTAGAGAGGGGCTTTTGGGTCAGCCCCAGCATTTT. Amino acids: CSAREGLLGQPQHF.